Listed here are 30 T cell receptor beta chains from one sample, sequenced in a study of T cells after yellow fever vaccination (dated by TCRdb to about 2019). Preparation of the library involved 5' RACE. Sequenced using an Illumina HiSeq 2500. TCRdb trimmed the raw reads at Q25, called clones with MiXCR and kept productive beta chains. Every entry covers one CDR3 protein and lists the most common genes and DNA from its rows. This sample holds about 360,000 distinct CDR3 sequences; roughly 6.1% were observed only once. The ten largest make up 15% of the sample. The treatment or condition tag for this specimen amounts to: live attenuated yellow fever vaccine strain. The sample was PBMCs, taken 5 days after the yellow fever booster vaccination. These receptors were taken from a young man who received the YFV17D yellow fever vaccine.

The V gene is TRBV7-8, the J gene TRBJ2-7; 10 bases fit TRBD2. CDR1 and CDR2 from the germline V gene are SGHVS and FQNEAQ. The CDR3 has 15 amino acids. J gave up 6 bases and V 1 base, and 6 bases lay outside the gene matches. The CDR3 loop is CASSLVGLADTEQYF. The DNA of the CDR3 is TGTGCCAGCAGCTTAGTCGGACTAGCGGACACCGAGCAGTACTTC. Full variable domain (remainder filled in from reference TRBV7-8 and TRBJ2-7): GAGVSQSPRYKVAKRGQDVALRCDPISGHVSLFWYQQALGQGPEFLTYFQNEAQLDKSGLPSDRFFAERPEGSVSTLKIQRTQQEDSAVYLCASSLVGLADTEQYFGPGTRLTVT.

This clonotype was counted at least ten times. CDR3 in DNA: TGTGCCAGCAGTGAAGGTCGGGCTCTTTCCTACGAGCAGTACTTC. This encodes CASSEGRALSYEQYF. The chain uses TRBV2 and TRBJ2-7; D remains ambiguous. The ends were cut back, 1 base at V and 1 base at J, with 11 bases in the middle. Germline V CDR1 and CDR2: SNHLY, FYNNEI. This CDR3 comprises 15 residues.

This clonotype was picked up many times. V gene TRBV7-8 combines with J gene TRBJ2-5; D unresolved. This CDR3 comprises 15 residues. Per the germline V gene, CDR1 is SGHVS and CDR2 is FQNEAQ. Trimming removed 1 base at V and 2 bases at J, with 11 bases between. The CDR3 loop reads CASSLDPGFQETQYF. The CDR3 region has the DNA TGTGCCAGCAGCTTAGATCCAGGTTTTCAAGAGACCCAGTACTTC. Combining the CDR3 with reference TRBV7-8 and TRBJ2-5 gives the whole variable domain GAGVSQSPRYKVAKRGQDVALRCDPISGHVSLFWYQQALGQGPEFLTYFQNEAQLDKSGLPSDRFFAERPEGSVSTLKIQRTQQEDSAVYLCASSLDPGFQETQYFGPGTRLLVL.

This clonotype was counted between two and nine times. V gene TRBV18 combines with J gene TRBJ2-2; TRBD2 matches 10 bases. V trimming: 3 bases; J trimming: 5 bases; junction bases outside the gene matches: 3. CDR3 length: 15 residues. Germline CDR1 is KGHSH and CDR2 is LQKENI. CDR3 sequence reads: CASSPSSGRTGELFF. DNA of the CDR3: TGTGCCAGCTCACCGTCTAGCGGGAGAACCGGGGAGCTGTTTTTT. The full variable domain, in which reference TRBV18 and TRBJ2-2 provide the parts outside the CDR3, is NAGVMQNPRHLVRRRGQEARLRCSPMKGHSHVYWYRQLPEEGLKFMVYLQKENIIDESGMPKERFSAEFPKEGPSILRIQQVVRGDSAAYFCASSPSSGRTGELFFGEGSRLTVL.

This clonotype was counted ten times or more. The chain carries TRBV6-1 and TRBJ2-5; either TRBD1 or TRBD2 may supply D (5 bases each). CDR3 size: 14 residues. Germline-derived CDR1 and CDR2 are MNHNS and SASEGT. Trimming took off 7 bases at V and 2 bases at J, with 14 bases between the two ends. CDR3 nucleotides: TGTGCCAGCACCTCAGGGCGGACTCAAGAGACCCAGTACTTC. It codes for CASTSGRTQETQYF.

This clonotype was observed many times. The CDR3 region has the DNA TGCGCCAGCCCTATTCGGGAGACCCAGTACTTC. It codes for CASPIRETQYF. The rearrangement joins TRBV23-1 to TRBJ2-5; D not certain. TRBV23-1 is treated as an ORF (open reading frame) with a function not yet certain. The length of the CDR3 is 11 residues. Deletions cut 8 bases from V and 5 bases from J, with 9 bases between.

The chain links TRBV12-3 or TRBV12-4 to TRBJ2-1; D uncertain. The germline V and J ends were trimmed by 1 base and 2 bases, with 15 bases remaining between them. The CDR3 covers 17 residues. CDR3 amino acids: CASSLERKSYTYNEQFF. For the CDR3, the DNA is TGTGCCAGCAGTTTAGAGAGAAAATCCTACACCTACAATGAGCAGTTCTTC.

This clonotype was seen many times. The rearrangement links TRBV20-1 to TRBJ2-5, with 9 bases identical to TRBD2. V lost 0 bases, J lost 5 bases, and 7 bases stayed unmatched. In germline, CDR1 is DFQATT, CDR2 SNEGSKA (reference sequence). The length of the CDR3 is 15 residues. CDR3 bases: TGCAGTGCTAGAGAGTCGGCGGGAGGGCGGGAGACCCAGTACTTC. Protein sequence: CSARESAGGRETQYF.

The table lists this clonotype with a few counts. The chain uses TRBV7-9 and TRBJ2-5; 7 bases are shared with TRBD2. This CDR3 contains 14 residues. CDR1 and CDR2 from the germline V gene are SEHNR and FQNEAQ (reference sequence). After removal of 5 bases from V and 5 bases from J, the junction contained 8 bases not matched to a gene. The CDR3 DNA reads TGTGCCAGCAGCAAGGGAGTAGCGGGTGAGACCCAGTACTTC. Amino acids: CASSKGVAGETQYF.

This clonotype occurred a few times. The V call is TRBV2, the J call TRBJ2-5; TRBD1 matches at 9 bases. CDR3 length equals 15 residues. J was trimmed by 2 bases and V by 5 bases; bases with no gene match: 6. Germline values: CDR1 SNHLY, CDR2 FYNNEI. The DNA for the CDR3 is TGTGCCAGCAGTCGGGACAGGGAGGGACAAGAGACCCAGTACTTC. This sequence encodes CASSRDREGQETQYF. Variable domain in full (rest from reference TRBV2 and TRBJ2-5): EPEVTQTPSHQVTQMGQEVILRCVPISNHLYFYWYRQILGQKVEFLVSFYNNEISEKSEIFDDQFSVERPDGSNFTLKIRSTKLEDSAMYFCASSRDREGQETQYFGPGTRLLVL.

The chain couples TRBV19 to TRBJ2-1; 8 nucleotides line up with TRBD1. Germline CDR1 and CDR2: LNHDA and SQIVND (reference sequence). CDR3 length: 15 residues. V lost 6 bases and J lost 9; bases outside the gene matches: 13. CDR3 residues: CASSRPGTGPSEQFF. In DNA form, the CDR3 reads TGTGCCAGTAGCCGTCCCGGGACAGGACCAAGTGAGCAGTTCTTC.

There are many counts of this clonotype. The chain employs TRBV29-1 and TRBJ2-7; TRBD2 matches 9 bases. Germline assignment: CDR1 SQVTM and CDR2 ANQGSEA. After removal of 7 bases from V and 3 bases from J, the junction contained 7 bases not matched to a gene. CDR3 length equals 13 residues. This CDR3 is CSALAGSNYEQYF. CDR3 in DNA: TGCAGCGCACTAGCGGGCTCGAACTACGAGCAGTACTTC.

The V and J genes are TRBV18 and TRBJ1-4; 11 bases line up with TRBD1. The CDR3 contains 16 residues. CDR1 is KGHSH, CDR2 LQKENI, per germline. J gave up 14 bases and V 3 bases, and 14 bases lay outside the gene matches. CDR3 coding DNA: TGTGCCAGCTCACCTGGACAGGGGGCTGCGACAAGTATCCTGTTTTTT. It translates to CASSPGQGAATSILFF.

The sample holds a few counts of this clonotype. This sequence joins TRBV28 and TRBJ1-2; D unresolved. The CDR3 sequence is 12 residues long. The V end was cut by 6 bases, the J end by 10 bases, with 15 bases between. Per germline, CDR1 MDHEN and CDR2 SYDVKM. The CDR3 region is CASRPGMLSYTF. CDR3 nucleotide sequence: TGTGCCAGCAGACCCGGGATGCTCTCCTACACCTTC.

Only a few counts were recorded for this clonotype. The J gene is TRBJ2-7, the V gene TRBV7-2; D is unresolved. Germline V gene data show CDR1 as SGHTA and CDR2 as FQGNSA. The V gene lost 4 bases and the J gene lost 9 bases, with 16 bases spanning the gap. The CDR3 is made up of 13 amino acids. Here the CDR3 reads CASSSLKWVRQYF. In DNA form, the CDR3 reads TGTGCCAGCAGCTCCTTAAAGTGGGTAAGGCAGTACTTC.

The chain links TRBV5-6 to TRBJ1-2; no clear D gene. Per the germline V gene, CDR1 is SGHDT and CDR2 is YYEEEE. Trimming stripped 3 bases from V and 4 bases from J, with 4 bases between. The CDR3 is 11 amino acids. CDR3 amino acids: CASSSFYGYTF. The DNA for the CDR3 is TGTGCCAGCAGCTCGTTCTATGGCTACACCTTC.

The gene calls are TRBV28 and TRBJ2-7; a possible D gene is TRBD1 (5 bases). V was trimmed by 3 bases and J by 5 bases, leaving 11 bases between them. The CDR3 consists of 13 residues. The germline V gene encodes CDR1 MDHEN and CDR2 SYDVKM. CDR3 coding DNA: TGTGCCAGCAGTTTTACAGGTATCCACGAGCAGTACTTC. This codes for CASSFTGIHEQYF.

This clonotype has just a few counts. The rearrangement links TRBV2 to TRBJ2-1, with TRBD2 as a possible D gene (5 bases). There are 15 residues in the CDR3. Germline loops: CDR1 SNHLY, CDR2 FYNNEI. The V and J ends lost 1 base and 7 bases respectively, with 14 bases between them. This CDR3 is CASSEEAVVWNEQFF. Written as DNA, the CDR3 is TGTGCCAGCAGTGAAGAAGCGGTTGTGTGGAATGAGCAGTTCTTC.

This clonotype turned up a few times. J is TRBJ2-7 and V is TRBV7-2; TRBD1 matches 7 bases. Germline V gives CDR1 SGHTA, CDR2 FQGNSA. The CDR3 is made up of 16 amino acids. The J segment lost 6 bases and the V segment lost 0 bases, leaving 11 bases of the junction unmatched. The CDR3 protein is CASSLALGDRTAEQYF. Here the CDR3 DNA reads TGTGCCAGCAGCTTAGCTCTGGGGGACAGAACGGCCGAGCAGTACTTC.

This sequence joins TRBV19 and TRBJ1-5; D uncertain. The CDR3 totals 13 residues. CDR1 is LNHDA, CDR2 SQIVND, per germline (reference sequence). V lost 3 bases, J lost 4 bases, and 7 bases lay in between. Here the CDR3 reads CASSIAVNQPQHF. CDR3 sequence (DNA): TGTGCCAGTAGTATTGCGGTTAATCAGCCCCAGCATTTT.

The V call is TRBV15, the J call TRBJ2-5; D is possibly TRBD1 or TRBD2 (5 bases each). Trimming removed 3 bases at V and 2 bases at J, with 10 bases between. The CDR3 runs 14 residues. Germline assignment: CDR1 LNHNV and CDR2 YYDKDF (reference sequence). In DNA, the CDR3 is TGTGCCACCAGCAGCCGGGACGGACAAGAGACCCAGTACTTC. As protein: CATSSRDGQETQYF.

This clonotype has a count of ten or more. V is TRBV20-1 and J is TRBJ2-2; D is undetermined. CDR3 size: 11 residues. In germline, CDR1 is DFQATT, CDR2 SNEGSKA (reference sequence). V was pared by 0 bases and J by 14 bases, with 10 bases between. The CDR3 DNA is TGCAGTGCTAGAGATGGCCCGGTCCTGTTTTTT. Its protein product is CSARDGPVLFF.

The V call is TRBV7-2, the J call TRBJ2-7; D might be TRBD1 or TRBD2, each matching 5 bases. The V and J ends lost 3 bases and 0 bases respectively, with 15 bases between them. Per germline, CDR1 SGHTA and CDR2 FQGNSA. CDR3 length: 16 amino acids. The CDR3 DNA is TGTGCCAGCAGCTTCTCCCCCGGGACCCTCTCCTACGAGCAGTACTTC. Translated, it gives CASSFSPGTLSYEQYF. The variable domain in full, with the rest retrieved from reference TRBV7-2 and TRBJ2-7, is GAGVSQSPSNKVTEKGKDVELRCDPISGHTALYWYRQSLGQGLEFLIYFQGNSAPDKSGLPSDRFSAERTGGSVSTLTIQRTQQEDSAVYLCASSFSPGTLSYEQYFGPGTRLTVT.

This clonotype turned up a few times. The CDR3 protein is CASSLDTGGARVRQYF. DNA of the CDR3: TGTGCCAGCAGTTTAGACACGGGAGGGGCGCGGGTACGGCAGTACTTC. The chain combines TRBV12-3 or TRBV12-4 with TRBJ2-7; 8 bases match TRBD2. The CDR3 has 16 residues. Trimming took 1 base from V and 9 from J; bases not matched to a gene: 14.

The chain recombines TRBV11-2 with TRBJ2-1; no firm D call. Germline lookup yields CDR1 SGHAT and CDR2 FQNNGV. This CDR3 region has 13 residues. Trimming stripped 10 bases from V and 6 bases from J, with 16 bases between. CDR3 in amino acids: CATGLSLGNEQFF. Written as DNA, the CDR3 is TGTGCCACCGGGTTGAGTTTGGGCAATGAGCAGTTCTTC.

This clonotype was detected only a few times. This sequence joins TRBV7-9 and TRBJ2-5, with TRBD1 matching over 11 bases. Trimming cost V 5 bases and J 5 bases; bases outside gene matches: 7. CDR1 is SEHNR, CDR2 FQNEAQ, per germline (reference sequence). This CDR3 contains 15 residues. The CDR3 loop is CASSSRTGGLETQYF. The DNA of the CDR3 is TGTGCCAGCAGCAGCCGGACAGGGGGCTTGGAGACCCAGTACTTC.

This clonotype has only a few counts. The rearrangement joins TRBV5-1 to TRBJ2-7; 10 bases fit TRBD1. The ends lost 4 bases at V and 6 bases at J; junction bases unmatched: 4. Germline CDR1 is SGHRS and CDR2 is YFSETQ. This CDR3 has 13 residues. CDR3 protein: CASSRTGGAEQYF. As DNA, the CDR3 is TGCGCCAGCAGCCGGACAGGGGGGGCCGAGCAGTACTTC.

This clonotype was seen ten or more times. The gene calls are TRBV7-9 and TRBJ2-1, with TRBD1 identical over 9 bases. This CDR3 has 14 residues. With V trimmed by 4 bases and J by 5 bases, 3 bases remained unmatched. Looked up from germline, CDR1 is SEHNR and CDR2 is FQNEAQ (reference sequence). The CDR3 nucleotides read TGTGCCAGCAGCTGGGGACAGGGAAACAATGAGCAGTTCTTC. Translating it yields CASSWGQGNNEQFF.

The chain recombines TRBV20-1 with TRBJ2-7, with 7 bases aligning to TRBD1. The CDR3 sequence is 13 residues long. Trimming took 3 bases from V and 3 from J; bases not matched to a gene: 5. Germline lookup yields CDR1 DFQATT and CDR2 SNEGSKA (reference sequence). For the CDR3, the DNA is TGCAGTGCTAGGTCCAGGGGGTACTACGAGCAGTACTTC. Residues: CSARSRGYYEQYF.

The chain carries TRBV5-1 and TRBJ2-1; D gene ambiguous. V dropped 4 bases and J dropped 0 bases, with 11 bases sitting between them. The CDR3 is 15 residues long. CDR1 is SGHRS and CDR2 is YFSETQ in the germline V gene. In nucleotides, the CDR3 is TGCGCCAGCAGCCCCGAACGCTCCTCCTACAATGAGCAGTTCTTC. It specifies CASSPERSSYNEQFF.